Sequencing of this T cell receptor beta chain was carried out in a study of blood T cell repertoires in COVID-19. Turning to the study itself: Sources were T cells, B-cell-depleted T cells, or PBMCs; the material itself was cDNA or gDNA.

The germline gives CDR1 SQVTM, CDR2 ANQGSEA. The CDR3 has 14 residues. The germline V and J ends were trimmed by 2 bases and 0 bases, with 10 bases remaining between them. Profiling relied on immunoSEQ multiplex PCR, and the TCRdb table lists in-frame clones only, not all of them. This sample has some 110,000 clones, with approximately 87% found just once. The sample taken for sequencing was peripheral blood. V and J are TRBV29-1 and TRBJ1-1, with D perhaps matching TRBD1 (5 bases). The TCR sequence derives from a man aged 25-40 years with acute or convalescent COVID-19. CDR3: CSVELGGMNTEAFF. The CDR3 region has the DNA TGCAGCGTTGAATTGGGGGGAATGAACACTGAAGCTTTCTTT.